Shown below are 20 T cell receptor beta chains from a single sample sequenced in a study of CD8+CD57+ T cells in acquired aplastic anemia. Genomic DNA, serving as template, underwent TCR beta VDJ and CDR3 profiling. TCRdb used MiXCR to reprocess the reads, holding one entry per CDR3 protein. The sample includes 170,000 or so distinct CDR3 sequences, around 60% of them seen just once. Whoever was chosen for sequencing had shown CD8+CD57+ cell expansion by flow cytometry. Sequencing was done on a sample of sorted CD4+, CD8+, or CD8+CD57+ T cells (not recorded which) from PBMCs. Receptors originate from a human donor with aplastic anemia.

The V and J genes are TRBV7-2 and TRBJ2-7, with TRBD1 as a possible D gene (5 bases). The CDR3 loop spans 14 amino acids. Germline CDR1 SGHTA, CDR2 FQGNSA. Between the trimmed V and J ends, which lost 2 bases and 3 bases, there was a span of 11 bases. CDR3 nucleotides: TGTGCCAGCAGCTTAAGCCGAGACAGCTACGAGCAGTACTTC. This translates into CASSLSRDSYEQYF.

The chain uses TRBV7-2 and TRBJ2-3, with 9 bases aligning to TRBD2. This CDR3 region has 16 residues. With 6 bases clipped from V and 5 bases from J, the junction kept 12 bases outside the gene matches. CDR1 and CDR2 from the germline V gene are SGHTA and FQGNSA. The CDR3 spells CASSSPGLAPKDTQYF. Written as DNA, the CDR3 is TGTGCCAGCAGTTCCCCGGGACTAGCACCGAAAGATACGCAGTATTTT.

The J gene is TRBJ2-7, the V gene TRBV29-1; D call uncertain. The CDR3 is made up of 12 amino acids. V was pared by 4 bases and J by 2 bases, with 9 bases between. CDR1 is SQVTM and CDR2 is ANQGSEA in the germline V gene. Here the CDR3 DNA reads TGCAGCGTTGGCCCAGGAGCCTACGAGCAGTACTTC. This gives the protein CSVGPGAYEQYF.

In this sample, this clonotype turned up a few times. The V call is TRBV20-1, the J call TRBJ1-5; no firm D call. CDR1 is DFQATT and CDR2 is SNEGSKA in the germline V gene (reference sequence). The CDR3 extends over 12 amino acids. Trimming cost V 2 bases and J 4 bases, with 6 bases left between them. CDR3 region: CSARSPNQPQHF. The CDR3 DNA follows: TGCAGTGCTAGATCCCCGAATCAGCCCCAGCATTTT.

This chain connects TRBV2 to TRBJ2-3; D uncertain. V lost 3 bases and J lost 2, with 6 bases in between. Germline CDR1 reads SNHLY; CDR2 reads FYNNEI. The CDR3 runs 13 residues. The CDR3 DNA follows: TGTGCCAGCAGTGATGACCACACAGATACGCAGTATTTT. This translates into CASSDDHTDTQYF.

The rearrangement uses TRBV12-3 or TRBV12-4 and TRBJ1-5; 7 nucleotides align to TRBD1. The CDR3 loop spans 14 amino acids. V dropped 2 bases and J dropped 6; count of bases not matched to a gene: 4. In nucleotides, the CDR3 is TGTGCCAGCAGTTTAACAGGGGTGGCTCAGCCCCAGCATTTT. This encodes CASSLTGVAQPQHF.

This clonotype was seen more than once but under ten times. This may be a read error, as it is one base from a much larger clone. Lacking the conserved final phenylalanine or tryptophan, this CDR3 likely reflects a read error. This chain links TRBV5-1 with TRBJ1-1; D possibly corresponds to TRBD1 (5 bases). The CDR3 is made up of 14 amino acids. V shed 4 bases and J shed 5 bases, with 15 bases lying between them. Germline CDR1 reads SGHRS; CDR2 reads YFSETQ. The CDR3 bases are TGCGCCAGCAGCCCCAGGGTATTTGGGACTGAAGCTTTCCTT. Its protein is CASSPRVFGTEAFL.

V and J are TRBV25-1 and TRBJ2-3; TRBD2 is a possible D gene (5 bases). The germline CDR1 and CDR2 sequences are MGHDK and SYGVNS. The CDR3 consists of 16 residues. V gave up 3 bases and J gave up 4 bases, with 17 bases separating them. The CDR3 DNA is TGTGCCAGCAGTGACCCCCCGGGGAGACGGGCAGATACGCAGTATTTT. Protein product: CASSDPPGRRADTQYF.

V gene TRBV20-1 combines with J gene TRBJ2-6; TRBD1 is a possible D gene (6 bases). CDR1 is DFQATT and CDR2 is SNEGSKA in the germline V gene (reference sequence). This CDR3 is built from 14 residues. V lost 5 bases and J 1 base, leaving 9 bases between the germline ends. This chain's CDR3 is CSAGQISGANVLTF. The CDR3 DNA reads as TGCAGTGCTGGACAGATTTCTGGGGCCAACGTCCTGACTTTC.

The chain carries TRBV10-3 and TRBJ1-1; D is ambiguous. Trimming took off 7 bases at V and 1 base at J, with 10 bases between the two ends. This CDR3 is 13 amino acids long. CDR1 and CDR2 from the germline V gene are ENHRY and SYGVKD. DNA of the CDR3: TGTGCCATCACCCAAACAGAGAACACTGAAGCTTTCTTT. It yields the protein CAITQTENTEAFF.

The chain combines TRBV29-1 with TRBJ1-5, with 7 positions matching TRBD1. The CDR3 consists of 13 residues. Germline CDR1 and CDR2: SQVTM and ANQGSEA. J was trimmed by 3 bases and V by 4 bases; bases with no gene match: 3. This chain's CDR3 is CSVGTGVNQPQHF. In DNA, the CDR3 is TGCAGCGTTGGGACAGGCGTCAATCAGCCCCAGCATTTT.

The CDR3 loop reads CSASGGTGATDTQYF. CDR3 bases: TGCAGTGCTAGTGGTGGGACAGGGGCCACAGATACGCAGTATTTT. This chain connects TRBV20-1 to TRBJ2-3, with TRBD1 matching 10 bases. V shed 3 bases and J 2 bases; nucleotides not matched to a gene: 5. Germline V lookup: CDR1 DFQATT, CDR2 SNEGSKA (reference sequence). The CDR3 has 15 residues.

The chain combines TRBV20-1 with TRBJ1-2; D is ambiguous. V lost 7 bases, J lost 6 bases, and 12 bases lay in between. The germline V gene encodes CDR1 DFQATT and CDR2 SNEGSKA (reference sequence). The CDR3 loop spans 11 amino acids. The CDR3: CSGGRGDGYTF. CDR3 nucleotides: TGCAGTGGTGGACGCGGGGATGGCTACACCTTC.

This clonotype was seen a few times. This chain connects TRBV7-2 to TRBJ2-3; D unresolved. Per germline, CDR1 SGHTA and CDR2 FQGNSA. This CDR3 contains 13 residues. V was clipped by 1 base and J by 4 bases, with 6 bases between them. The CDR3 here is CASSLGVADTQYF. CDR3 nucleotide sequence: TGTGCCAGCAGCTTAGGGGTGGCAGATACGCAGTATTTT.

This chain links TRBV9 with TRBJ2-1, with TRBD2 identical over 10 bases. The CDR3 extends over 15 amino acids. The V gene end was trimmed by 4 bases and the J gene end by 7 bases; junction bases not matched to a gene: 8. CDR1 is SGDLS and CDR2 is YYNGEE in the germline V gene. The CDR3 region is CASSTGLALSNEQFF. The DNA of the CDR3 is TGTGCCAGCAGCACGGGACTAGCGCTGTCTAATGAGCAGTTCTTC. The complete variable domain, with remaining parts taken from reference TRBV9 and TRBJ2-1, reads DSGVTQTPKHLITATGQRVTLRCSPRSGDLSVYWYQQSLDQGLQFLIQYYNGEERAKGNILERFSAQQFPDLHSELNLSSLELGDSALYFCASSTGLALSNEQFFGPGTRLTVL.

The rearrangement joins TRBV12-3 or TRBV12-4 to TRBJ2-3; 13 nucleotides align to TRBD2. The CDR3 loop spans 15 amino acids. With V trimmed by 5 bases and J by 4 bases, 3 bases remained unmatched. The chain's CDR3 is CASSPTSGGPDTQYF. The CDR3, as DNA: TGTGCCAGCAGTCCGACTAGCGGGGGGCCAGATACGCAGTATTTT.

In the case of this clonotype: A much larger clone differs by one base, so this may be a read error. The chain uses TRBV7-9 and TRBJ1-2; a possible D gene is TRBD1 (6 bases). CDR3 length: 13 amino acids. Looked up from germline, CDR1 is SEHNR and CDR2 is FQNEAQ (reference sequence). V lost 8 bases, J lost 2 bases, and 12 bases lay in between. For the CDR3, the DNA is TGTGCCAGCGGCTGGGGGGGCAACTATGGCTACACCTTC. This translates into CASGWGGNYGYTF.

The chain combines TRBV20-1 with TRBJ2-7; D is uncertain. Germline V gene lookup returns CDR1 DFQATT and CDR2 SNEGSKA (reference sequence). V was cut by 3 bases and J by 0 bases, with 6 bases left in between. The CDR3 is 12 amino acids. The CDR3 DNA reads TGCAGTGCTAGTCGCCCCTCCTACGAGCAGTACTTC. This codes for CSASRPSYEQYF.

This clonotype was detected only a few times. This rearrangement joins TRBV25-1 to TRBJ1-1; D remains unclear. The CDR3 contains 13 residues. V lost 1 base and J 5 bases, leaving 8 bases between the germline ends. Per the germline V gene, CDR1 is MGHDK and CDR2 is SYGVNS. The CDR3 DNA reads TGTGCCAGCAGTGAATTGGGCGGGACTGAAGCTTTCTTT. Translating gives CASSELGGTEAFF.

The rearrangement links TRBV7-6 to TRBJ2-3; D is undetermined. Trimming took off 6 bases at V and 4 bases at J, with 14 bases between the two ends. CDR3 length equals 14 residues. Germline V CDR1 and CDR2: SGHVS, FNYEAQ. Here the CDR3 DNA reads TGTGCCAGCAGTCCACGCCCTACCCCAGATACGCAGTATTTT. As protein: CASSPRPTPDTQYF.